Listed below are T cell receptor beta chains from one sample, sequenced in a study of blood T cell repertoires in COVID-19. Sequencing used immunoSEQ multiplex PCR; TCRdb keeps in-frame clones, though not all of them. The profile covers approximately 70,000 clones, with approximately 89% appearing a single time and approximately 4.8% taken by the ten largest. The sample comprised peripheral blood. Every receptor here comes from a woman in her sixties or seventies with active COVID-19. The CDR3 runs from the conserved cysteine through the conserved F or W. The D gene is left open where the match is weak.

J gene: TRBJ1-1
V gene: TRBV6-5
D gene: .
CDR3 protein: CASSPRGVMNTEAFF

J gene: TRBJ2-2
V gene: TRBV18
D gene: .
CDR3 protein: CASSEGRAANTGELFF

J gene: TRBJ1-2
V gene: TRBV6-6
D gene: TRBD1
CDR3 protein: CASTTPGQGEEGYTF

J gene: TRBJ2-2
V gene: TRBV2
D gene: .
CDR3 protein: CASRASRAGGGGELFF

J gene: TRBJ2-2
V gene: TRBV9
D gene: .
CDR3 protein: CASSVSGEPGELFF

J gene: TRBJ2-1
V gene: TRBV18
D gene: TRBD1
CDR3 protein: CASSSGQGYEQFF

J gene: TRBJ2-2
V gene: TRBV24-1
D gene: TRBD2
CDR3 protein: CATSAGTSVAGELFF

J gene: TRBJ2-7
V gene: TRBV28
D gene: .
CDR3 protein: CASSLAGSKEQYF

J gene: TRBJ2-7
V gene: TRBV21-1
D gene: .
CDR3 protein: CASSKGDGGYEQYF

J gene: TRBJ2-7
V gene: TRBV20-1
D gene: .
CDR3 protein: CSARAGLEQYF

J gene: TRBJ1-1
V gene: TRBV5-1
D gene: TRBD1
CDR3 protein: CASSLYRQGRRNTEAFF

J gene: TRBJ2-2
V gene: TRBV6-5
D gene: TRBD1
CDR3 protein: CASSYPTGVGTGELFF

J gene: TRBJ2-7
V gene: TRBV5-1
D gene: .
CDR3 protein: CASSLATGQISYEQYF

J gene: TRBJ1-1
V gene: TRBV19
D gene: .
CDR3 protein: CASKMGPNTEAFF

J gene: TRBJ2-1
V gene: TRBV5-6
D gene: TRBD2
CDR3 protein: CASSILAGPYNEQFF

J gene: TRBJ2-7
V gene: TRBV3-1/TRBV3-2
D gene: .
CDR3 protein: CASSPDSSYEQYF

J gene: TRBJ1-4
V gene: TRBV19
D gene: .
CDR3 protein: CASSRGGGTTNEKLFF

J gene: TRBJ2-7
V gene: TRBV11-1
D gene: TRBD1
CDR3 protein: CASSRDRGSYEQYF

J gene: TRBJ2-5
V gene: TRBV11-2
D gene: TRBD1
CDR3 protein: CASSYRTGYETQYF

J gene: TRBJ2-5
V gene: TRBV5-1
D gene: TRBD2
CDR3 protein: CASSSGGAGEETQYF

J gene: TRBJ1-1
V gene: TRBV3-1/TRBV3-2
D gene: .
CDR3 protein: CASSQSRAMNTEAFF

J gene: TRBJ1-2
V gene: TRBV18
D gene: TRBD1
CDR3 protein: CASSERDRENYGYTF

J gene: TRBJ2-1
V gene: TRBV7-9
D gene: .
CDR3 protein: CASSLGGIGGTGEQFF

J gene: TRBJ2-7
V gene: TRBV11-2
D gene: .
CDR3 protein: CASSFPVETGEYEGREKDEQYF

J gene: TRBJ2-1
V gene: TRBV11-3
D gene: TRBD2
CDR3 protein: CASSFGSGRGWDEQFF

J gene: TRBJ2-2
V gene: TRBV5-1
D gene: TRBD2
CDR3 protein: CASRGVAGENTGELFF

J gene: TRBJ2-3
V gene: TRBV5-1
D gene: TRBD1
CDR3 protein: CASSLNPGQHTDTQYF

J gene: TRBJ2-2
V gene: TRBV7-2
D gene: TRBD1
CDR3 protein: CASRTGTGGPNTGELFF

J gene: TRBJ2-1
V gene: TRBV6-6
D gene: .
CDR3 protein: CASKGGLGSYNEQFF

J gene: TRBJ2-2
V gene: TRBV7-9
D gene: .
CDR3 protein: CASSFVEVNTGELFF

J gene: TRBJ2-1
V gene: TRBV2
D gene: TRBD2
CDR3 protein: CASSVERGVKGNEQFF

J gene: TRBJ2-5
V gene: TRBV5-1
D gene: .
CDR3 protein: CASSLGRVAGETQYF

J gene: TRBJ2-7
V gene: TRBV2
D gene: .
CDR3 protein: CASASYYEQYF

J gene: TRBJ1-5
V gene: TRBV6-1
D gene: .
CDR3 protein: CASSESARYSNQPQHF

J gene: TRBJ1-4
V gene: TRBV19
D gene: .
CDR3 protein: CASRTNRATNEKLFF

J gene: TRBJ2-1
V gene: TRBV29-1
D gene: TRBD2
CDR3 protein: CSVDGVRERGHDEQFF

J gene: TRBJ2-5
V gene: TRBV2
D gene: TRBD1
CDR3 protein: CASREQTGVQETQYF

J gene: TRBJ1-1
V gene: TRBV30
D gene: TRBD1
CDR3 protein: CAWKRRGGQYDTEAFF

J gene: TRBJ1-5
V gene: TRBV6-6
D gene: TRBD1
CDR3 protein: CASSPTGRNQPQHF

J gene: TRBJ1-5
V gene: TRBV28
D gene: .
CDR3 protein: CASSPQRGNQPQHF

J gene: TRBJ1-5
V gene: TRBV18
D gene: .
CDR3 protein: CASSPTSPGFNQPQHF

J gene: TRBJ1-2
V gene: TRBV7-8
D gene: TRBD1
CDR3 protein: CASSDRVYGYTF

J gene: TRBJ2-7
V gene: TRBV5-1
D gene: TRBD2
CDR3 protein: CASSPRPGLGKNYEQYF

J gene: TRBJ1-2
V gene: TRBV5-1
D gene: TRBD1
CDR3 protein: CASSMGGTAQGYTF

J gene: TRBJ2-2
V gene: TRBV19
D gene: TRBD1
CDR3 protein: CASSIGWGTVNTGELFF

J gene: TRBJ2-2
V gene: TRBV14
D gene: TRBD2
CDR3 protein: CASSGSGSTGELFF

J gene: TRBJ2-5
V gene: TRBV9
D gene: TRBD1
CDR3 protein: CASSGRTGAQETQYF

J gene: TRBJ2-1
V gene: TRBV6-5
D gene: TRBD2
CDR3 protein: CASSYSTAGGGNEQFF

J gene: TRBJ1-1
V gene: TRBV19
D gene: .
CDR3 protein: CASSIGALGEAFF

J gene: TRBJ2-1
V gene: TRBV19
D gene: .
CDR3 protein: CASRGRGFEQFF

J gene: TRBJ2-5
V gene: TRBV11-3
D gene: .
CDR3 protein: CASSLGLRETQYF

J gene: TRBJ2-1
V gene: TRBV12-3/TRBV12-4
D gene: .
CDR3 protein: CASSRSDEQFF

J gene: TRBJ1-1
V gene: TRBV28
D gene: .
CDR3 protein: CASSSLYRDTWLGFF

J gene: TRBJ1-4
V gene: TRBV5-5
D gene: .
CDR3 protein: CASSLRPGLGNEKLFF

J gene: TRBJ1-1
V gene: TRBV30
D gene: .
CDR3 protein: CAWSLRTDTEAFF